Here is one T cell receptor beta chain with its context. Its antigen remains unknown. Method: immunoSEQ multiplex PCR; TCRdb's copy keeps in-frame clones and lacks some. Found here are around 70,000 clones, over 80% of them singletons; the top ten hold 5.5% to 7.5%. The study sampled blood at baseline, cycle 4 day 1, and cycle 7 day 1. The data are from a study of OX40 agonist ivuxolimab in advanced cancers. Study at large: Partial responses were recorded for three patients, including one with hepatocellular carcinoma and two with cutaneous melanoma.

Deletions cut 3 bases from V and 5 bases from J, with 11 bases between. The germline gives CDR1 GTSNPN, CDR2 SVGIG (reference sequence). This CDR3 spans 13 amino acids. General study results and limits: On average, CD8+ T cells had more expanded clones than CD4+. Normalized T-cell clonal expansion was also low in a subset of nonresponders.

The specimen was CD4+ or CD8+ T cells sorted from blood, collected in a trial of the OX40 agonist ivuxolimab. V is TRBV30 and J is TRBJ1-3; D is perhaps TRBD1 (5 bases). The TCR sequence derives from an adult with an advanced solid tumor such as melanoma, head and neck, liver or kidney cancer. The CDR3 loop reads CAWSREDRNTIYF. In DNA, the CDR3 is TGTGCCTGGAGCCGAGAGGACAGAAACACCATATATTTT.